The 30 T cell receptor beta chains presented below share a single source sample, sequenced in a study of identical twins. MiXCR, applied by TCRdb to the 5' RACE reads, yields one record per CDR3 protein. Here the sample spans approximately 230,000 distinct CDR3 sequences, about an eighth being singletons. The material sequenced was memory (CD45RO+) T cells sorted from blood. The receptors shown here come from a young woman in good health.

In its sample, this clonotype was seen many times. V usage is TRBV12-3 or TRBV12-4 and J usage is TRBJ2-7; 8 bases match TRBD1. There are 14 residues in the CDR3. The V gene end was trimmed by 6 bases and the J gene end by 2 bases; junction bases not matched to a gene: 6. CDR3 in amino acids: CASSGQGPTYEQYF. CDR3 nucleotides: TGTGCCAGCAGCGGACAGGGCCCCACCTACGAGCAGTACTTC.

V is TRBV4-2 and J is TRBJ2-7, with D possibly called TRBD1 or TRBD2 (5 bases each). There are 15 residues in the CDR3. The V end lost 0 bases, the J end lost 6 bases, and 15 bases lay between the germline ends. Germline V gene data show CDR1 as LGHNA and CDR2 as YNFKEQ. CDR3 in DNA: TGTGCCAGCAGCCAAGACCCTGGGGGAGTGGGCGAGCAGTACTTC. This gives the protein CASSQDPGGVGEQYF.

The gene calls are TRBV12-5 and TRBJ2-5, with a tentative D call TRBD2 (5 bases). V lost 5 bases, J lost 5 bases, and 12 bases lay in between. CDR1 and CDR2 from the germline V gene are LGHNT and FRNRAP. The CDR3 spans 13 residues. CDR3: CASGPGVWETQYF. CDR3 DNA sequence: TGTGCTAGTGGTCCCGGGGTATGGGAGACCCAGTACTTC. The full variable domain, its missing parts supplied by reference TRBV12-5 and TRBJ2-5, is DARVTQTPRHKVTEMGQEVTMRCQPILGHNTVFWYRQTMMQGLELLAYFRNRAPLDDSGMPKDRFSAEMPDATLATLKIQPSEPRDSAVYFCASGPGVWETQYFGPGTRLLVL.

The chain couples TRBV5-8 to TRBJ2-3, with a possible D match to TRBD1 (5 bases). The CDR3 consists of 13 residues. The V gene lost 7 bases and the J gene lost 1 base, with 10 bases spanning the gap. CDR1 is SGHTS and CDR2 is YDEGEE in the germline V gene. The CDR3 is CASHQGRTDTQYF. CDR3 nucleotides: TGTGCCAGCCATCAGGGCCGCACAGATACGCAGTATTTT.

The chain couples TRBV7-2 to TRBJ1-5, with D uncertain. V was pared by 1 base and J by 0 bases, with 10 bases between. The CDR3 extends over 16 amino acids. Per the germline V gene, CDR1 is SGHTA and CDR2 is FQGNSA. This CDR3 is CASSLGAPDSNQPQHF. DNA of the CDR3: TGTGCCAGCAGCTTAGGAGCGCCGGATAGCAATCAGCCCCAGCATTTT.

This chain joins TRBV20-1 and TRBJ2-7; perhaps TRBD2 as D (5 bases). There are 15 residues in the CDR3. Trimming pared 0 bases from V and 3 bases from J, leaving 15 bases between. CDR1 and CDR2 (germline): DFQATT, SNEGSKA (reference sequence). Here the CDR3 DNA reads TGCAGTGCTAGAGATCCGAGGGTAGGTGTCTACGAGCAGTACTTC. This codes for CSARDPRVGVYEQYF.

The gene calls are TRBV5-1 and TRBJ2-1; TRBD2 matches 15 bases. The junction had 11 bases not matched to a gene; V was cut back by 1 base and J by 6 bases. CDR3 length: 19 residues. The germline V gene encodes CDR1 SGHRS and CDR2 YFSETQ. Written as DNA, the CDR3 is TGCGCCAGCAGCTTGTCGGGGTGGACTAGCGGGAGGGCCGCCAATGAGCAGTTCTTC. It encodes CASSLSGWTSGRAANEQFF.

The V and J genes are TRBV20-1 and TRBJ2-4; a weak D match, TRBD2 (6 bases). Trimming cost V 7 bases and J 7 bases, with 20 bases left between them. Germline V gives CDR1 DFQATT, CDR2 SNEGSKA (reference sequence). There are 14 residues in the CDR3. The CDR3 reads CSVPEVGLGNIQYF. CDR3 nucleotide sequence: TGCAGTGTCCCAGAAGTGGGACTGGGGAACATTCAGTACTTC.

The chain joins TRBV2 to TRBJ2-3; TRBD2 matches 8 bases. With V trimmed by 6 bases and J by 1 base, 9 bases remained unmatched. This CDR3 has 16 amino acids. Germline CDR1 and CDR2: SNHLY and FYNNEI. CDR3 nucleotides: TGTGCCAGCAGCGCCCCCTTAGCGGGGCGCACAGATACGCAGTATTTT. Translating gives CASSAPLAGRTDTQYF.

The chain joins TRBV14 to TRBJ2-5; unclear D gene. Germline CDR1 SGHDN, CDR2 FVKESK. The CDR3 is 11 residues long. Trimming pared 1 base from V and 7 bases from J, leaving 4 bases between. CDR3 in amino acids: CASSQARTQYF. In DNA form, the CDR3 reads TGTGCCAGCAGCCAAGCGCGGACCCAGTACTTC.

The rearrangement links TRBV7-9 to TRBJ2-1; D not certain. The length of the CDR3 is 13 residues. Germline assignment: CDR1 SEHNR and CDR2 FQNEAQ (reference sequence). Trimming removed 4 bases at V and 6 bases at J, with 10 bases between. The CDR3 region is CASSSRAANEQFF. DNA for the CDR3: TGTGCCAGCAGCTCTAGGGCCGCCAATGAGCAGTTCTTC.

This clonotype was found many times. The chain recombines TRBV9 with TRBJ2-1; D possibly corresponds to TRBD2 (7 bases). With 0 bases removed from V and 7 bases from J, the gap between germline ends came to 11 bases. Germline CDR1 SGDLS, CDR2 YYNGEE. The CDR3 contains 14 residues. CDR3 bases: TGTGCCAGCAGCGTAGGCGGGGGCTCGAATGAGCAGTTCTTC. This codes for CASSVGGGSNEQFF.

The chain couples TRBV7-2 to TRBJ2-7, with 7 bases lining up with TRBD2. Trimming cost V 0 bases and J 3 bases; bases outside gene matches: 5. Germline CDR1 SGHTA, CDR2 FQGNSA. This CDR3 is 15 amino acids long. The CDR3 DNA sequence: TGTGCCAGCAGCTTAGCCGGGACTACCTACTACGAGCAGTACTTC. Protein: CASSLAGTTYYEQYF.

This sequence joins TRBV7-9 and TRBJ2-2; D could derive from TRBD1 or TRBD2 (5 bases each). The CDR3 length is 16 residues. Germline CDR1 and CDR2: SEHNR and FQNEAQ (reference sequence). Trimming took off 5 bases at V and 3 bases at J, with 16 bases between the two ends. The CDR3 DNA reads TGTGCCAGCAGCCGAGCCGGGACGGCGGACACCGGGGAGCTGTTTTTT. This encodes CASSRAGTADTGELFF.

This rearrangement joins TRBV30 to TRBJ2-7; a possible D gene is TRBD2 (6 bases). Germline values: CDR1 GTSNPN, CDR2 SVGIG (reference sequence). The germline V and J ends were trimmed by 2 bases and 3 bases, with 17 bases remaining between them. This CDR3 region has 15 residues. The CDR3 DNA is TGTGCCTGGAGTAACCCCGGGACTCTAAACTACGAGCAGTACTTC. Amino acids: CAWSNPGTLNYEQYF.

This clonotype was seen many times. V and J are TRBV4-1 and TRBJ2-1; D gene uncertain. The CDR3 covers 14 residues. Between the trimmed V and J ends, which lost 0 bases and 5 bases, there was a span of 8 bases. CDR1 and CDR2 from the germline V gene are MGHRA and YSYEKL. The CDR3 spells CASSQDRAHNEQFF. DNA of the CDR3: TGCGCCAGCAGCCAAGATAGGGCCCACAATGAGCAGTTCTTC.

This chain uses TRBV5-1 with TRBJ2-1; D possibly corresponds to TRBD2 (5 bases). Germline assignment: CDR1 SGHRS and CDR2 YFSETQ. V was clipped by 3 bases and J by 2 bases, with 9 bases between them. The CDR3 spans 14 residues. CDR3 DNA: TGCGCCAGCAGCTGGGGAGACCCCTACAATGAGCAGTTCTTC. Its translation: CASSWGDPYNEQFF.

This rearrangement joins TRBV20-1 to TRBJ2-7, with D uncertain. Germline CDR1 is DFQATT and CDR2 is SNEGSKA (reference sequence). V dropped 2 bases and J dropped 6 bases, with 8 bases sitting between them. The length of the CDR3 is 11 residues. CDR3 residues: CSARKASEQYF. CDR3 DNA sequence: TGCAGTGCTAGAAAGGCTTCCGAGCAGTACTTC.

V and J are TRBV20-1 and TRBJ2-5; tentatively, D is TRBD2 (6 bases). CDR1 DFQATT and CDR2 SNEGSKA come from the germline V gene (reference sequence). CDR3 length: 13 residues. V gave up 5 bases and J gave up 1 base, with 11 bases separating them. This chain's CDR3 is CSAPLAGQETQYF. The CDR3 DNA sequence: TGCAGTGCTCCACTAGCTGGCCAAGAGACCCAGTACTTC.

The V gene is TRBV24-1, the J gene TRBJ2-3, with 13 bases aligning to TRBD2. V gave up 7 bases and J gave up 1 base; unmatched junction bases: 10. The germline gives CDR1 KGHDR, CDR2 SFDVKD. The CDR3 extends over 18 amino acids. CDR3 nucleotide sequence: TGTGCCACCAGCCCCACCCCCGGACTAGCGGGGGGCACAGATACGCAGTATTTT. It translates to CATSPTPGLAGGTDTQYF.

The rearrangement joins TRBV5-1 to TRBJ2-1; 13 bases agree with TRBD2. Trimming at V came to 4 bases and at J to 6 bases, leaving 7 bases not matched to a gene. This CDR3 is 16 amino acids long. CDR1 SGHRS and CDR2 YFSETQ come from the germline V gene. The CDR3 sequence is CASSKGLAGASNEQFF. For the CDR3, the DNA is TGCGCCAGCAGCAAAGGACTAGCGGGAGCCTCCAATGAGCAGTTCTTC. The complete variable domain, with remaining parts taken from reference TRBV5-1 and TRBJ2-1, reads KAGVTQTPRYLIKTRGQQVTLSCSPISGHRSVSWYQQTPGQGLQFLFEYFSETQRNKGNFPGRFSGRQFSNSRSEMNVSTLELGDSALYLCASSKGLAGASNEQFFGPGTRLTVL.

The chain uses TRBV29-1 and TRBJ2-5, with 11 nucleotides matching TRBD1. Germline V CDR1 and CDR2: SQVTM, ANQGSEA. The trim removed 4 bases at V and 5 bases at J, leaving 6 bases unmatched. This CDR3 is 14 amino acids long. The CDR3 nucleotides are TGCAGCGTTGCGGACAGGGGGCAGGGGGAGACCCAGTACTTC. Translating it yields CSVADRGQGETQYF.

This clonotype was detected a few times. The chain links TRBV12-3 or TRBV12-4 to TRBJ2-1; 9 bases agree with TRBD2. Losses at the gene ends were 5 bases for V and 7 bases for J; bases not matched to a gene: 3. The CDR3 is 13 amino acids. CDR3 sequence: CASSRTSENEQFF. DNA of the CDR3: TGTGCCAGCAGTCGGACTAGCGAGAATGAGCAGTTCTTC.

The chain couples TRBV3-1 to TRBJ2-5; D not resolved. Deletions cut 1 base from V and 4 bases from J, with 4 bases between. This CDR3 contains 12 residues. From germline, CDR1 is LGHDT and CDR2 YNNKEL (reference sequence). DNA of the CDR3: TGTGCCAGCAGCCAAGGGATAGAGACCCAGTACTTC. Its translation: CASSQGIETQYF.

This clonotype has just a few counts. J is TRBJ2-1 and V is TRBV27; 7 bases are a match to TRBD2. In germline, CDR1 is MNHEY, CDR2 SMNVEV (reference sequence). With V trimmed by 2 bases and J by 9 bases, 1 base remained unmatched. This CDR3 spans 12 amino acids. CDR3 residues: CASSLAGVEQFF. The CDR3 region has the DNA TGTGCCAGCAGTTTAGCGGGAGTTGAGCAGTTCTTC.

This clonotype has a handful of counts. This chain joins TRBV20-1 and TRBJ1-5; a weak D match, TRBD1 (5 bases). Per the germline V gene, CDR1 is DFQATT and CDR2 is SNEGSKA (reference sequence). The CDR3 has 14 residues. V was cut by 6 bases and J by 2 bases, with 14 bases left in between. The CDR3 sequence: CSARGGTGNQPQHF. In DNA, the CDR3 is TGCAGTGCCCGGGGGGGGACTGGCAATCAGCCCCAGCATTTT.

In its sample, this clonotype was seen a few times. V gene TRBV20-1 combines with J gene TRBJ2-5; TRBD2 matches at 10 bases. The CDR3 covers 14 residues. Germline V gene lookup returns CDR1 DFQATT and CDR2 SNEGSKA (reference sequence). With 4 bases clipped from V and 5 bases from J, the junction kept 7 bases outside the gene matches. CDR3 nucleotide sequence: TGCAGTGCTAAAAGGACTAGCGGCGTCGAGACCCAGTACTTC. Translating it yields CSAKRTSGVETQYF.

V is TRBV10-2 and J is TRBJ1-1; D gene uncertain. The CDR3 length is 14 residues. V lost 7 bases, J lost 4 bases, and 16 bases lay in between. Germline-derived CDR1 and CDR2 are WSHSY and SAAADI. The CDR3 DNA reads TGCGCCAGCAAGGGTAATCGGGAGTCCACTGAAGCTTTCTTT. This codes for CASKGNRESTEAFF.

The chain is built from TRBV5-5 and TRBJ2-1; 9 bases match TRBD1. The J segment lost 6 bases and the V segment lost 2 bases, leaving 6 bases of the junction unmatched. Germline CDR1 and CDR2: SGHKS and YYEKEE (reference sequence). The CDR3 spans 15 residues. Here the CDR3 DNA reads TGTGCCAGCAGCTTAGAACAGGGGGCGCCCAATGAGCAGTTCTTC. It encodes CASSLEQGAPNEQFF.

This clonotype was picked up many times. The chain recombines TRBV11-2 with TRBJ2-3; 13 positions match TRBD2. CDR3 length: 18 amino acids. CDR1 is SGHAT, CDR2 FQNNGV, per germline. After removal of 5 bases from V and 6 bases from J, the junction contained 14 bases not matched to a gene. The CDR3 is CASSHQPGLAGPGDTQYF. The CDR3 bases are TGTGCCAGCAGCCACCAACCGGGACTAGCGGGACCAGGGGATACGCAGTATTTT.